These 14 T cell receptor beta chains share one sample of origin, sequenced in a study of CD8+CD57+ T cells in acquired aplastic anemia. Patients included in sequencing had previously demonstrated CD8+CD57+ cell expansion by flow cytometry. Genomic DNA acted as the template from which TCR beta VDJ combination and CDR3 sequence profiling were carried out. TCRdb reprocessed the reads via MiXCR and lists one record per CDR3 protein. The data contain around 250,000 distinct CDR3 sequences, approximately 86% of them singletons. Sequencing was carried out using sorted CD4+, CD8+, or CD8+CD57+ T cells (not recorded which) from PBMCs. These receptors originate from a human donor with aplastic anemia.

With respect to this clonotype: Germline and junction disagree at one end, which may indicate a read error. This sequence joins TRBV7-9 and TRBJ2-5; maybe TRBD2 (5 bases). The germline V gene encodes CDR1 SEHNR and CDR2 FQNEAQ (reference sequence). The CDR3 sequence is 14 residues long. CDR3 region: CATSRGSEQETKRF. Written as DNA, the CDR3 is TGTGCCACCAGCAGAGGCAGCGAGCAAGAGACTAAGCGCTTC.

The CDR3 is CASSLGGGHGPEEQFF. The CDR3 coding sequence is TGTGCCAGCAGCCTAGGGGGCGGACACGGTCCGGAGGAGCAGTTCTTC. The rearrangement joins TRBV7-8 to TRBJ2-1; TRBD1 agrees at 7 bases. CDR1 and CDR2 from the germline V gene are SGHVS and FQNEAQ. This CDR3 region has 16 residues. With V trimmed by 5 bases and J by 10 bases, 17 bases remained unmatched.

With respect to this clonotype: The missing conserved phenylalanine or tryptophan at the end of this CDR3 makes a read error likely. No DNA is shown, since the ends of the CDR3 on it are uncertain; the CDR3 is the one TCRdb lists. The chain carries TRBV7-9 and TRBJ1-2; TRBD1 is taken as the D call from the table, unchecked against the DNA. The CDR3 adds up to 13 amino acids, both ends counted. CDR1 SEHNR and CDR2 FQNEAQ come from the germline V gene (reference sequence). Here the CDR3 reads CASSLDRGAATSI.

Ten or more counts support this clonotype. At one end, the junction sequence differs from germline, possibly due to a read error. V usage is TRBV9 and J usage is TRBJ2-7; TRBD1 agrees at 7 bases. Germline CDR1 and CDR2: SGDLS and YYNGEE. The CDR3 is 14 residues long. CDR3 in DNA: TGTGCCAGCAGCGGAGGGGGACAGAGCACAGATACGCACTTC. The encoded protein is CASSGGGQSTDTHF.

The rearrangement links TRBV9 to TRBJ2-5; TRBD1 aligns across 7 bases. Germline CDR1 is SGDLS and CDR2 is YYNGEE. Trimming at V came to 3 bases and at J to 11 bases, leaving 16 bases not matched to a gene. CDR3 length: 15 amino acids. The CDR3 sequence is CASSDGGQCTDTQYF. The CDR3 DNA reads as TGTGCCAGCAGCGATGGGGGACAGTGCACAGATACGCAGTACTTC.

The CDR3 DNA sequence: TGTGCCACCAGCAGCCAGTGCCTGGACTATGAAGCTTTCTTT. This codes for CATSSQCLDYEAFF. This chain links TRBV15 with TRBJ1-1; no clear D gene. Trimming shortened V by 3 bases and J by 7 bases, and 15 bases separated the two germline ends. Germline CDR1 is LNHNV and CDR2 is YYDKDF (reference sequence). The CDR3 runs to 14 residues.

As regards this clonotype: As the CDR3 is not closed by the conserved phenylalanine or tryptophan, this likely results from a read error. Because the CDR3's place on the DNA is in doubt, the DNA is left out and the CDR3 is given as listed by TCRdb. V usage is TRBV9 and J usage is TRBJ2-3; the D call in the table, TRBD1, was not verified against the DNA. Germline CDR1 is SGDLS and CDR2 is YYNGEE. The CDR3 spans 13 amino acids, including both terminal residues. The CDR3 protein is CASGDGTARTQPL.

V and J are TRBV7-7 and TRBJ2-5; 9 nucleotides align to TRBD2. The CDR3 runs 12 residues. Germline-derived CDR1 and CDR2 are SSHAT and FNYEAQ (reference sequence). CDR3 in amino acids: CSSGTWGETQYF. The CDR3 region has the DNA TGTTCTAGCGGGACTTGGGGAGAGACCCAGTACTTC.

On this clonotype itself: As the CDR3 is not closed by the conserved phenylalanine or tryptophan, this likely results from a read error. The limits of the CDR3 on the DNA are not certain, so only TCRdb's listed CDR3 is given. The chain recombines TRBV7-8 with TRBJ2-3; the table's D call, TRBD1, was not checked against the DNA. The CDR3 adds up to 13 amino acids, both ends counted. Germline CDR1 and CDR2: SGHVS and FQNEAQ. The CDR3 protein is CASSFDPTGTALS.

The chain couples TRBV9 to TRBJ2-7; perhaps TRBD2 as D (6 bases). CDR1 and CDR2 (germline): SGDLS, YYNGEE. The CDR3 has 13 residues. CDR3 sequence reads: CASSRGEDTQQYV. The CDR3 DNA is TGTGCCAGCAGCCGCGGGGAAGACACGCAGCAGTATGTC.

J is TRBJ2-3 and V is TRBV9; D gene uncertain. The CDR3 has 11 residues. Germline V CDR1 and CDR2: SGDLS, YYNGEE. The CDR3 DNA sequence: TGTGCGAACGGGTGGACAGATACGCAGTATTTT. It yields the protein CANGWTDTQYF.

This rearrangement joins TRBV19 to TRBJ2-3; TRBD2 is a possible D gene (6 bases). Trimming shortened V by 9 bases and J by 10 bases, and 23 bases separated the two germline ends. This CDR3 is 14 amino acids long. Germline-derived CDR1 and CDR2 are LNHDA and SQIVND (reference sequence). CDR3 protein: CASSLAEGVHPQYF. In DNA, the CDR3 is TGTGCCAGCAGCTTAGCGGAGGGAGTTCATCCGCAGTATTTT.

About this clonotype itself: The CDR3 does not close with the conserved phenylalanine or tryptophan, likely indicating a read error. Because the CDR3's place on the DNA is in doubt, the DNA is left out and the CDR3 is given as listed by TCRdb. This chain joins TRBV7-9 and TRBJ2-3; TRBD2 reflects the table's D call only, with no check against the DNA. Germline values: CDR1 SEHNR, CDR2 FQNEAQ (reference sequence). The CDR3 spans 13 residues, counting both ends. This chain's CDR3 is CASSVERSERRDE.

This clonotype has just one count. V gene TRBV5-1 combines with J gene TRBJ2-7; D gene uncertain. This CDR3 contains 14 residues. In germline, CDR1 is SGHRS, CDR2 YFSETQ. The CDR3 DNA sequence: TGTGCCAGCAGCGCCTCCGGCCGGCCTGACGAGCAGTACGTC. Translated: CASSASGRPDEQYV.